This T cell receptor (beta chain) was sequenced in a study of CD8 T cells in Susac syndrome (dated by TCRdb to about 2019). As for the study more broadly: Whether CD8+ T cell activation and differentiation in Susac syndrome was antigen driven was tested using repertoire sequencing. The full study reports these points: The number of individuals in the TCR sequencing and HLA analysis was recognized as being relatively small.

RNA was extracted with the RNeasy kit and roughly 0.45 to 1 ug was reverse transcribed using random hexamers. TCR beta CDR3 regions were amplified with the immunoSEQ multiplex PCR assay covering 54 Vbeta and 13 Jbeta segments. Bias from PCR amplification was corrected by using a synthetic template baseline for primer optimization and for computational correction. On the authors' methods: Only productive sequences were kept, with reads annotated to V, D and J genes according to IMGT and analyzed in immunoSEQ Analyzer. To calculate clonality, Shannon entropy was normalized by log2 of the number of productive unique sequences and then subtracted from one. For each patient and control, public and private clones were evaluated among the 100 most prevalent clones. A clone was defined as Susac-specific if it was absent from the healthy and MS cohorts, from some 1,100 published viral clones and from other ImmuneACCESS disease sequences. The public sequencing data were trimmed at Q25 with fastp and processed into clonotypes with MiXCR by TCRdb, which kept only in-frame beta chains. Each CDR3 protein gets just one entry, which takes the most common genes and DNA from the rows behind it. The V and J calls were not made by the authors but by TCRdb's processing. Within this sample are about 160,000 distinct CDR3 sequences, with over 85% of them counted one time only. The leading ten clones occupy approximately 0.14% of the sample.

Worth noting for this clonotype: No cognate antigen has been identified for it. Base qualities are not at hand, and no much larger clone is one base apart.

CDR1 is given as PRHDT and CDR2 as FYEKMQ, both from the germline V gene (reference sequence). The CDR3 numbers 14 residues from cysteine through phenylalanine. Of all the DNA, just the CDR3 is kept, 42 bases in frame from base 1. The V end loses 0 bases and the J end loses 2 bases, and a stretch of 7 bases separates them. High-throughput TCR beta sequencing profiled peripheral blood CD8+ and CD4+ T cells from healthy donors, Susac syndrome patients and multiple sclerosis patients. Healthy donors were age- and sex-matched controls. Bulk CD8+ and CD4+ T cells were purified magnetically by negative isolation, whereas CD8+ TEMRA cells were enriched by FACS. Blood was collected in EDTA tubes and processed within 24 hours, with PBMCs isolated through density gradient centrifugation. PBMCs destined for TCR sequencing were cryopreserved in liquid nitrogen and later thawed in a 37 °C water bath. The sorted or isolated CD4+, CD8+ and CD8+ TEMRA cells had a purity of 90% or higher.

The TCR originated in a human donor in good health. Sample: CD4+ T cells from PBMCs. This receptor chain uses TRBV13 and TRBJ1-1, with the D gene not clear enough to name. The bases are TGTGCCAGCAGCTTAGGACACCCTAACACTGAAGCTTTCTTT. It encodes CASSLGHPNTEAFF.